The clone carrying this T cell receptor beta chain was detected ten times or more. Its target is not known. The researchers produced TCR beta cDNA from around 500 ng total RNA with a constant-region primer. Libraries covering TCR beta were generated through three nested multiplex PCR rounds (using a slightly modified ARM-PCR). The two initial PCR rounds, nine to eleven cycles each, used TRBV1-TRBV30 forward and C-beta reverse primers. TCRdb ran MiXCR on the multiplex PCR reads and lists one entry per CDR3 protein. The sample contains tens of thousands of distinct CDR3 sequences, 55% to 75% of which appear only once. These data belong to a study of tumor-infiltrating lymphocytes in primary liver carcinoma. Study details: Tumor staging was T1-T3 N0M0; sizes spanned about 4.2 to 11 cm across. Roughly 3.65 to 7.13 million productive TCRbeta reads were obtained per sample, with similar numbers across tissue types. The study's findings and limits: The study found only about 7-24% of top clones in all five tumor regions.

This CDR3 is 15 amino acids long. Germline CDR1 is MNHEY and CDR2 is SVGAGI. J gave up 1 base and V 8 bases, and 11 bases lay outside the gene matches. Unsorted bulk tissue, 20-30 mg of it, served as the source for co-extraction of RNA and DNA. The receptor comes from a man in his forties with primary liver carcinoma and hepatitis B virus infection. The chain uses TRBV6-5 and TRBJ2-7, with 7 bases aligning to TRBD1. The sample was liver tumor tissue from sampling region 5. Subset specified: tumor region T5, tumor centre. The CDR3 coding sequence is TGTGCCAGCCGGACCGGGACAGCAAATTCCTACGAGCAGTACTTC. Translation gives CASRTGTANSYEQYF.